A single sample gave rise to the 12 T cell receptor beta chains below, sequenced in a study of T-cell memory formation after mild COVID-19. One entry per CDR3 protein results from TCRdb running MiXCR on the 5' RACE reads. The table has hundreds of thousands of distinct CDR3 sequences, around 15% seen once; the top ten hold roughly 20%. Sequencing input: PBMCs or a T cell subset sorted from them (not recorded which). Source of these receptors: a young man who had mild COVID-19 (a few samples of this study predate the infection). Cell type and time point are not known.

This clonotype was seen at least ten times. The V call is TRBV10-3, the J call TRBJ1-5, with 9 bases identical to TRBD1. The V and J ends lost 4 bases and 2 bases, in that order; junction bases with no gene match: 12. Germline loops: CDR1 ENHRY, CDR2 SYGVKD. The CDR3 contains 18 residues. CDR3: CAISGSSTGGSGNQPQHF. The CDR3 nucleotides read TGTGCCATCAGTGGCTCCTCGACAGGGGGATCGGGCAATCAGCCCCAGCATTTT.

This sequence joins TRBV7-2 and TRBJ2-5, with D tentatively TRBD2 (7 bases). Between the trimmed V and J ends, which lost 0 bases and 5 bases, there was a span of 13 bases. The CDR3 has 15 residues. Germline V gives CDR1 SGHTA, CDR2 FQGNSA. CDR3 loop: CASSLAGGRAETQYF. CDR3 bases: TGTGCCAGCAGCTTAGCGGGGGGGCGCGCGGAGACCCAGTACTTC. Together with reference TRBV7-2 and TRBJ2-5, the CDR3 gives the full variable domain: GAGVSQSPSNKVTEKGKDVELRCDPISGHTALYWYRQSLGQGLEFLIYFQGNSAPDKSGLPSDRFSAERTGGSVSTLTIQRTQQEDSAVYLCASSLAGGRAETQYFGPGTRLLVL.

The V and J genes are TRBV20-1 and TRBJ2-1; a weak D match, TRBD2 (5 bases). Germline V gene sequence: CDR1 DFQATT, CDR2 SNEGSKA (reference sequence). Trimming stripped 5 bases from V and 7 bases from J, with 15 bases between. This CDR3 contains 13 residues. DNA for the CDR3: TGCAGTGCTCCGCACGAGGGAAGGAATGAGCAGTTCTTC. The encoded protein is CSAPHEGRNEQFF.

CDR3 nucleotide sequence: TGTGCCAGCAGTTACCGGTGGGGGAGTGAAGCTTTCTTT. Protein product: CASSYRWGSEAFF. The chain couples TRBV6-5 to TRBJ1-1; TRBD1 is a possible D gene (5 bases). Trimming took off 2 bases at V and 7 bases at J, with 11 bases between the two ends. CDR1 and CDR2 from the germline V gene are MNHEY and SVGAGI. This CDR3 comprises 13 residues.

This clonotype was seen only a few times. The CDR3 DNA follows: TGTGCCAGCAGTAGACAGGCGGGAGCAGAGACCCAGTACTTC. Translating it yields CASSRQAGAETQYF. This chain connects TRBV7-7 to TRBJ2-5; a weak D match, TRBD2 (7 bases). Trimming removed 6 bases at V and 4 bases at J, with 15 bases between. Germline V gives CDR1 SSHAT, CDR2 FNYEAQ (reference sequence). The CDR3 extends over 14 amino acids.

This clonotype was detected only a few times. This chain uses TRBV12-3 or TRBV12-4 with TRBJ1-5; TRBD1 matches 7 bases. V lost 10 bases, J lost 0 bases, and 9 bases stayed unmatched. The CDR3 has 15 amino acids. CDR3 DNA sequence: TGTGCCATCCGGGACAGACTCTTTAGCAATCAGCCCCAGCATTTT. Its protein product is CAIRDRLFSNQPQHF.

The chain has TRBV7-9 and TRBJ2-7; maybe TRBD2 (6 bases). Germline V lookup: CDR1 SEHNR, CDR2 FQNEAQ (reference sequence). V was clipped by 1 base and J by 9 bases, with 13 bases between them. The CDR3 length is 13 residues. The CDR3 region is CASSLETPGGQYV. DNA for the CDR3: TGTGCCAGCAGCTTAGAGACCCCCGGGGGGCAGTACGTC.

This clonotype has a count of ten or more. This chain uses TRBV11-2 with TRBJ2-3; D unresolved. The V and J ends lost 4 bases and 7 bases respectively, with 3 bases between them. Germline values: CDR1 SGHAT, CDR2 FQNNGV. The CDR3 is 10 residues long. The CDR3 loop is CASSSYTQYF. The CDR3 coding sequence is TGTGCCAGCAGCTCCTATACGCAGTATTTT.

In this sample, this clonotype turned up many times. The rearrangement joins TRBV15 to TRBJ1-1; unclear D gene. V lost 0 bases and J 1 base, leaving 9 bases between the germline ends. CDR3 length: 15 residues. Looked up from germline, CDR1 is LNHNV and CDR2 is YYDKDF (reference sequence). CDR3 nucleotides: TGTGCCACCAGCAGAGAGGGGTCTGGGAACACTGAAGCTTTCTTT. It is translated as CATSREGSGNTEAFF.

The chain employs TRBV6-5 and TRBJ2-1; TRBD2 matches 8 bases. Germline CDR1 and CDR2: MNHEY and SVGAGI. CDR3 size: 15 residues. V was clipped by 6 bases and J by 10 bases; unmatched bases: 14. The CDR3 region has the DNA TGTGCCAGCAGGCCCAGGCGGGGGGCGACGGGGGAGCAGTTCTTC. It encodes CASRPRRGATGEQFF.

This clonotype was counted at least ten times. This sequence joins TRBV2 and TRBJ2-7, with D hard to call. CDR3 length equals 12 residues. CDR1 and CDR2 from the germline V gene are SNHLY and FYNNEI. Trimming pared 3 bases from V and 2 bases from J, leaving 5 bases between. The CDR3: CASSESAYEQYF. The CDR3 region has the DNA TGTGCCAGCAGTGAGTCAGCCTACGAGCAGTACTTC.

The V and J genes are TRBV27 and TRBJ1-6; D might be TRBD1 (5 bases). Trimming took 3 bases from V and 9 from J, leaving 12 bases between them. Germline assignment: CDR1 MNHEY and CDR2 SMNVEV (reference sequence). The CDR3 is 14 amino acids. The CDR3 nucleotides are TGTGCCAGCAGTTTGGGGCAGGTGGCTTCACCCCTCCACTTT. The encoded protein is CASSLGQVASPLHF.